This paragraph reports one T cell receptor beta chain. Its specificity is unknown. Amplification used 60 Vbeta primers and 13 Jbeta primers. The data were produced by immunoSEQ multiplex PCR, yet TCRdb's version contains in-frame clones alone and is incomplete. The sample includes some 130,000 clones. The CDR3 extends over 16 amino acids. V trimming: 6 bases; J trimming: 6 bases; junction bases outside the gene matches: 13. Per the germline V gene, CDR1 is WNHNN and CDR2 is SYGVQD (reference sequence). These data belong to a study of cytomegalovirus exposure and HLA in healthy donors. Study-wide background: Inside one of the first data releases sat about 85 million unique TCRs taken from HLA-typed donors. Study-wide points: Fewer N-insertions than the approximately 610-donor mean were reportedly shown by an Asian-associated ancestry cluster in a later analysis.

The sample comprised PBMCs. This chain uses TRBV10-1 with TRBJ2-1; the match to TRBD1 covers 8 bases. This clonotype was obtained from a woman aged 40 to 55 in good health and CMV-seropositive. Here the CDR3 DNA reads TGCGCCAGCAGAGCTCCAGGGGGCGAGGTTAGCAATGAGCAGTTCTTC. This codes for CASRAPGGEVSNEQFF.